This T cell receptor beta chain was recovered during a study of CD8 T cells in Susac syndrome. Trimming left V 3 bases short and J 5 bases short, with 5 bases between. The CDR3 length is 10 residues. The germline CDR1 and CDR2 sequences are DFQATT and SNEGSKA (reference sequence). With random hexamers, reverse transcription was performed on roughly 0.45 to 1 ug of RNA. Each CDR3 protein is one row after TCRdb ran MiXCR on the immunoSEQ multiplex PCR reads. The sample includes 130,000 to 150,000 distinct CDR3 sequences, nearly 95% of them seen just once. The receptor's source is a human donor in good health. The source material was CD8+ T cells from PBMCs. The gene calls are TRBV20-1 and TRBJ2-7; no clear D gene. The CDR3 nucleotides read TGCAGTGCTAGCCTGAACGAGCAGTACTTC. Amino acid sequence: CSASLNEQYF.